This T cell receptor beta chain is from a study of cytomegalovirus exposure and HLA in healthy donors (dated by TCRdb to the late 2010s). The study in broad terms: An earlier analysis of more than 550 of the donors reported 276 Gb of sequence data and 117 million unique TCR beta sequences obtained from about 200 million T cells. A separate validation cohort of more than 100 different subjects was used in addition to the roughly 700-subject first cohort. A later genetic analysis took genome-wide SNP genotypes for about 65% of the 666 donors and used that subset as a discovery cohort. To predict cytomegalovirus infection status, the study combined high-throughput TCR immunosequencing, statistical association of individual TCRs with disease status, and machine learning. Approximately 310 gigabases of sequencing data and some 85 million unique TCR sequences were included in an early release covering roughly 600 HLA-typed donors. Among some 410 genotyped donors of the cohort, an average of approximately 240,000 unique TCR beta nucleotide sequences was sequenced per donor, of which about 19% were non-productive. The study aimed to test whether signatures of past pathogen exposure could be identified by cataloging public T cell receptors. The study used immunosequencing to profile the T cell repertoires of 666 subjects and linked those repertoires to cytomegalovirus serostatus. All discovery cohort repertoires had been generated using a single sequencing platform. Class I and class II HLA loci were covered by the typing at four-digit resolution. An earlier analysis of a few hundred of the donors applied high-throughput TCR beta sequencing to assess whether each TCR beta V gene segment acted as functional or pseudogenic. Among the roughly 400 genotyped donors, around 79% belonged to the genetic ancestry cluster associated with self-reported Caucasian donors. Rather than using new phenotypic data, the later analysis identified candidate immune exposures from TCR beta sequences and from how often those sequences occurred across donors. A later analysis re-examined previously published TCR beta repertoires from about 670 donors and added high-resolution HLA genotyping to investigate patterns of TCR occurrence. Donor age, sex, ethnicity and CMV serostatus were compiled alongside the repertoire data. The number of typed donors differed by locus: roughly 629-630 for A, B, C, DRB1 and DQB1; approximately 530 for DQA1; 606 for DPA1; and some 450 for DPB1. Four to six DR-DQ haplotypes were handled as single units for association and clustering, since linkage in the cohort was strong.

Points the paper makes about the study in general: Because counts were too low, more than 15 rarely observed V segments, including chromosome 9 orphons, were left out of the earlier analysis of some 600 of the donors. In a later analysis, TCR association rates were found to vary across HLA loci, with the most associated TCRs seen for DRB1 alleles and the fewest for HLA-C alleles. According to a later analysis, most CMV-associated TCR beta chains appeared to be HLA-restricted, and the HLA associations seemed to be driven largely by CMV exposure. CMV serostatus was the only immune exposure information available for the cohort. A cluster of highly shared sequence variants was judged likely to represent a technical artifact of the sequencing pipeline. Linkage disequilibrium might explain the correlated functional status among segregating V segments, but an unknown experimental factor could not be excluded. In vitro tests confirmed that three of the cytomegalovirus-associated TCR beta chains recognize cytomegalovirus antigens. The authors suggested that the approach could potentially be generalized to other disease states and immunological phenotypes. Assigning TCR associations to individual alleles was difficult when HLA alleles, especially DR and DQ, strongly co-occurred. Because HLA typing was unavailable for some donors at each locus, only the typed subset was used in association tests. This cohort had only TCR beta chains sequenced, and the lack of alpha or paired-chain data limited which features could be detected. A further reported finding was that TCR beta sequences accurately predicted the HLA-A and HLA-B alleles for most subjects in the first cohort. Some IMGT-functional V segments, including TRBV6-2 and TRBV6-3, could not be told apart with the 87-base-pair reads, so those segments were excluded. Specific HLA alleles were associated with more than 15,000 TCR beta sequences at a false discovery rate of 0.05 in a later analysis. The study listed 150 to 200 TCR beta chains as associated with cytomegalovirus. An association between a missense DCLRE1C variant and V-gene and J-gene trimming of TCR beta chains was found in a later genetic analysis and replicated in an independent cohort. According to a later genetic analysis, donors in an Asian-associated ancestry cluster had fewer N-insertions in productive TCRs than the approximately 670-donor mean. In a later analysis, HLA-associated TCR beta chains showed more clonal expansion and lower generation probabilities than non-associated chains that were equally common. While some public TCRs were present in many individuals, most TCR sequences turned up only very rarely across donors. In a later analysis, several top co-occurrence clusters were reported to appear linked to parvovirus B19, influenza, CMV and Epstein-Barr virus. An earlier analysis of several hundred of the donors showed that most TCR beta V segments appeared in productive rearrangements either about 90% or about 30% of the time, which broadly matched IMGT annotations. Roughly uniform sequencing depth across donors was assumed in presence/absence analyses, although this assumption may not hold. The classifier was reported to diagnose cytomegalovirus status with high specificity and sensitivity in both the original and validation cohorts.

As concerns this clone: The antigen it recognizes is unknown. No per-base quality is available; no much larger clone lies one base away.

Based on the germline V gene, the CDR1 and CDR2 sequences are MDHEN and SYDVKM. Unmatched junction bases come to 6, with V trimmed by 6 bases and J by 5 bases. The CDR3 has 15 amino acids, counting the end cysteine and phenylalanine. The kept DNA is CDR3 alone, 45 bases in frame from the first base. The library relied on the immunoSEQ multiplex PCR assay. For the multiplex PCR, a mixture combining 60 forward primers for TCR Vbeta segments and 13 reverse primers for TCR Jbeta segments was used. The CDR3 region of rearranged TCR beta genes was amplified from genomic DNA with a multiplex PCR assay. Amplified TCR beta libraries were sequenced as 87-base-pair reads on the Illumina HiSeq System. Processing in the source paper ran as follows. A later analysis tallied 75 million to 85 million unique TCR beta chains across the 666 repertoires, and some 10 million of those chains were shared by two or more donors. Raw reads were error-corrected and collapsed into unique sequences by a nearest-neighbor algorithm in which closely related sequences were merged to remove PCR and sequencing errors. CDR3 sequences were aligned to IMGT reference sequences to assign V, D and J gene segments. For a sequence to be retained, a match of at least six nucleotides was required to both a V gene segment and a J gene segment. Rearrangements were classified as productive when the CDR3 lacked stop codons and remained in frame with V and J, and all other rearrangements were classified as non-productive. Following IMGT convention, CDR3 was defined as the stretch from the second conserved V-encoded cysteine up to the conserved J-encoded phenylalanine. The earlier analysis of some 540 of the donors excluded any sequence lacking an unambiguous match to a single V gene segment. In an earlier analysis of some 590 of the donors, V segments were called functional above 56.7% productive rearrangements and were called segregating when the between-donor standard deviation exceeded 5%. To diagnose cytomegalovirus status from the catalog of TCR beta chain sequences, a statistical classification framework was built. A later analysis assigned V and J genes by comparing TCR nucleotide sequences with IMGT/GENE-DB human TR gene sequences. The TCRdist pipeline was used in a later analysis to assign CDR3 sequences and most-parsimonious VDJ recombination scenarios. In a later analysis, each TCR beta chain was defined by its CDR3 amino acid sequence together with its V-gene family, and reads without a unique V-gene family were excluded. As a way to deal with suspected cross-contamination and a sequencing artifact, a later analysis dropped 450 to 600 nucleotide sequences that were highly shared and had low generation probability. For each public chain, a later analysis derived a clonal expansion index from normalized ranks of inferred template counts within each repertoire. A later analysis computed generation probabilities with a VDJ recombination model fitted to out-of-frame rearrangements, and checked the results against IGoR. Hypergeometric tests were used in a later analysis to score TCR-TCR, TCR-HLA and TCR-CMV co-occurrence, with a repertoire-size bias correction applied to the TCR pairs. To estimate false discovery rates, a later analysis permuted the HLA or CMV assignments 20 times. In a later analysis, co-occurring TCRs were grouped using DBSCAN, and TCRdist sequence similarity was added for clustering within HLA-allele-positive subsets. Repertoires with fewer than 30,000 or more than 120,000 public chains, plus five repertoires with anomalous nucleotide sharing, were excluded from co-occurrence clustering. In TCRdb, the immuneACCESS table is reduced to in-frame sequences with V and J assigned. These tables do not hold every clone; where another copy was compared, an unresolved V gene accounts for under half, and the others remain unexplained. Clone size and V and J calls were adopted from that table, with D and trimming inferred from the DNA. The sample table contains roughly 200,000 clones; only one count was recorded for around three quarters of them. Around 14% of the sample goes to the ten largest clones.

The cohort consisted of 666 healthy bone marrow donors. At the time of sampling, all cohort members were nominally healthy, though unrecorded immune exposures were likely present. The donor was CMV seropositive and was included in the group of 300 or so seropositive cohort members. A peripheral blood sample was collected from each donor, and TCR beta sequencing was performed on peripheral blood mononuclear cells. The Qiagen DNeasy Blood Extraction Kit was used to extract genomic DNA from the blood cell samples. The rearranged chain carries TRBV28 and TRBJ2-5; 13 of the junction bases match TRBD2. This sequence was found in a woman in her 30s in good health and CMV-seropositive. Source material: PBMCs. The DNA sequence is given as TGTGCCAGCAGACCGACTAGCGGGGGGCGGGAGACCCAGTACTTC. This sequence encodes CASRPTSGGRETQYF.